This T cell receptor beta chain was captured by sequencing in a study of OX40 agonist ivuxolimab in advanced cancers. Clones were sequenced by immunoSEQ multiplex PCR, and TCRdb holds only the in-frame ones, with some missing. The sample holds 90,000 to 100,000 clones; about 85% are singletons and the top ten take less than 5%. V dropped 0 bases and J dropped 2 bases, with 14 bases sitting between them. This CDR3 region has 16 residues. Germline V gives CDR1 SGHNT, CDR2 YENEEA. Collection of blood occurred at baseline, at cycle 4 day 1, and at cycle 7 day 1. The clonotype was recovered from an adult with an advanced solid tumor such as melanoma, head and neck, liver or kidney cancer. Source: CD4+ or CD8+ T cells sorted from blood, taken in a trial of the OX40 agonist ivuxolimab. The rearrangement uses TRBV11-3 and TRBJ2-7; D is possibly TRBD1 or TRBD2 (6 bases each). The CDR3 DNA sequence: TGTGCCAGCAGCTTAGATCACGGGGGCGCCACCTACGAGCAGTACTTC. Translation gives CASSLDHGGATYEQYF.